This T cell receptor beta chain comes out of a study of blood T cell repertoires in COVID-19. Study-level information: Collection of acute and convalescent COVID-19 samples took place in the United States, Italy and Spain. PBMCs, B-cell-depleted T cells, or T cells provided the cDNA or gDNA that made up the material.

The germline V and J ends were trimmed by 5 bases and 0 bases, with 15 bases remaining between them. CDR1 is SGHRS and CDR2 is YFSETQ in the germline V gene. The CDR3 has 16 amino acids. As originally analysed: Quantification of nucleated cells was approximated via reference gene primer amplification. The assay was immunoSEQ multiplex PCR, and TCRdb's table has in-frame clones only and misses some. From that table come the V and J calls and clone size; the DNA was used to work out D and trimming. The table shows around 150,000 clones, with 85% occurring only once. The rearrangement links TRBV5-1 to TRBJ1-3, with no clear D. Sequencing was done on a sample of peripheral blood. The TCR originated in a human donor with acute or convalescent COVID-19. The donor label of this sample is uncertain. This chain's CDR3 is CASRYSAAGSGNTIYF. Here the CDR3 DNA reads TGCGCCAGCAGGTATTCTGCTGCGGGCTCTGGAAACACCATATATTTT.